These 8 T cell receptor beta chains originate from one sample sequenced in a study of blood T cell repertoires in COVID-19. Libraries were prepared by immunoSEQ multiplex PCR; TCRdb keeps only in-frame clonotypes and omits some of them. The data hold over 200,000 clones, with about nine tenths observed a single time. Sequenced material: PBMCs or T cells enriched from blood (not recorded which). These receptors were collected from a woman aged 50 to 60 in a cohort exposed to, infected with or recovered from COVID-19 (not recorded which).

The sample holds a few counts of this clone. The genes are TRBV4-3 and TRBJ2-1, with D perhaps TRBD1 (6 bases). The germline V gene has CDR1 LGHNA and CDR2 YSLEER. Trimming took off 0 bases at V and 8 bases at J, with 11 bases between the two ends. The CDR3 extends over 14 amino acids. DNA for the CDR3: TGCGCCAGCAGCCAAGATAGGGGGTGGGATGAGCAGTTCTTC. Encoded protein: CASSQDRGWDEQFF.

In its sample, this clone was seen once. The V and J genes are TRBV10-3 and TRBJ1-2; 10 positions agree with TRBD1. V lost 7 bases, J lost 2 bases, and 10 bases stayed unmatched. CDR3 length: 16 residues. Germline loops: CDR1 ENHRY, CDR2 SYGVKD. CDR3 region: CAIMEMSDRGNYGYTF. The CDR3 DNA follows: TGTGCCATCATGGAGATGTCGGACAGGGGGAACTATGGCTACACCTTC.

The chain joins TRBV15 to TRBJ1-4; D gene unclear. Trimming stripped 0 bases from V and 6 bases from J, with 17 bases between. From germline, CDR1 is LNHNV and CDR2 YYDKDF (reference sequence). The CDR3 runs 17 residues. Here the CDR3 DNA reads TGTGCCACCAGCAGAGACCCTTGGCGGCCCCAGCATGAAAAACTGTTTTTT. The encoded protein is CATSRDPWRPQHEKLFF. Together with reference TRBV15 and TRBJ1-4, the CDR3 gives the full variable domain: DAMVIQNPRYQVTQFGKPVTLSCSQTLNHNVMYWYQQKSSQAPKLLFHYYDKDFNNEADTPDNFQSRRPNTSFCFLDIRSPGLGDTAMYLCATSRDPWRPQHEKLFFGSGTQLSVL.

V gene TRBV5-8 combines with J gene TRBJ2-1, with D possibly matching TRBD1 (6 bases). With 0 bases removed from V and 9 bases from J, the gap between germline ends came to 19 bases. Germline CDR1 SGHTS, CDR2 YDEGEE. The CDR3 is 16 amino acids. Written as DNA, the CDR3 is TGTGCCAGCAGCTTGGGTGACGTGGACAGTTTTCGTGAGCAGTTCTTC. It yields the protein CASSLGDVDSFREQFF.

The chain is built from TRBV7-8 and TRBJ2-1; 9 positions match TRBD2. The V gene end was trimmed by 5 bases and the J gene end by 2 bases; junction bases not matched to a gene: 13. From germline, CDR1 is SGHVS and CDR2 FQNEAQ. The CDR3 sequence is 18 residues long. Here the CDR3 reads CASSRVFSRGGAYNEQFF. The CDR3 bases are TGTGCCAGCAGCCGAGTCTTTTCGCGGGGGGGCGCCTACAATGAGCAGTTCTTC.

The V and J genes are TRBV2 and TRBJ1-2; D unclear. The germline CDR1 and CDR2 sequences are SNHLY and FYNNEI. V was shortened by 3 bases and J by 2 bases, with 7 bases between the two germline ends. The CDR3 has 13 amino acids. CDR3 sequence reads: CASSDQENYGYTF. The CDR3 DNA reads TGTGCCAGCAGTGACCAGGAAAACTATGGCTACACCTTC.

This clone has only one observation. The rearrangement joins TRBV7-2 to TRBJ1-6, with D tentatively TRBD1 (5 bases). This CDR3 spans 16 amino acids. V gave up 0 bases and J gave up 10 bases, with 16 bases separating them. Germline lookup yields CDR1 SGHTA and CDR2 FQGNSA. The CDR3 nucleotides read TGTGCCAGCAGCTTAGCTAGAGGGAGGGGAGGATCACCCCTCCACTTT. Translating gives CASSLARGRGGSPLHF. Based on the CDR3 plus reference TRBV7-2 and TRBJ1-6, the full variable domain is GAGVSQSPSNKVTEKGKDVELRCDPISGHTALYWYRQSLGQGLEFLIYFQGNSAPDKSGLPSDRFSAERTGGSVSTLTIQRTQQEDSAVYLCASSLARGRGGSPLHFGNGTRLTVT.

The chain uses TRBV3-1 (or the pseudogene TRBV3-2) and TRBJ2-4; 8 nucleotides match TRBD1. The trim removed 4 bases at V and 3 bases at J, leaving 5 bases unmatched. The CDR3 length is 15 residues. Germline lookup yields CDR1 LGHDT and CDR2 YNNKEL (reference sequence). The CDR3 reads CASSPSDRVKNIQYF. In DNA form, the CDR3 reads TGTGCCAGCAGCCCTTCGGACAGGGTCAAAAACATTCAGTACTTC.